The text below deals with one T cell receptor beta chain. Trimming removed 7 bases from V and 15 bases from J; junction bases left unmatched: 18. Germline assignment: CDR1 MDHEN and CDR2 SYDVKM. This CDR3 comprises 15 residues. Sequencing was performed with immunoSEQ multiplex PCR; in TCRdb, only in-frame clones are kept and a portion is missing. The table includes tens of thousands of clones, roughly nine tenths detected once. This sample was taken from a study of blood T cell repertoires in COVID-19. Study at large: From the United States, Italy and Spain came samples of acute and convalescent COVID-19. The analysed material was cDNA or gDNA that came from T cells, B-cell-depleted T cells, or PBMCs.

The chain recombines TRBV28 with TRBJ1-5; 10 nucleotides line up with TRBD1. The sequencing sample was made of peripheral blood. The clonotype was recovered from a man in his fifties or sixties with active or convalescent COVID-19. CDR3 coding DNA: TGTGCCAGCACCCAAGCCGGGACAGGGGACAATTTGCGGCATTTT. It encodes CASTQAGTGDNLRHF.